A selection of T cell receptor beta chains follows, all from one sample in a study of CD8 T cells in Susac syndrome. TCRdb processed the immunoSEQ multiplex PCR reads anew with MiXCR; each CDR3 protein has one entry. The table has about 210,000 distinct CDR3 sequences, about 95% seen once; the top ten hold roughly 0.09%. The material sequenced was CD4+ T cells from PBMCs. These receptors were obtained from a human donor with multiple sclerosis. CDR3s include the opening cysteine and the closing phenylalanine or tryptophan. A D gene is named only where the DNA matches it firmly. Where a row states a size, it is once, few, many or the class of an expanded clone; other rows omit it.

DNA: TGCAGTGCCCAGGGCGGTAGCGGCCCTCGGGATGAGCAGTTCTTC; CDR3: CSAQGGSGPRDEQFF; J: TRBJ2-1; V: TRBV20-1; D: NA; size: NA
DNA: TGTGCCAGCAGGTCATACACCACAGGGAACACTGAAGCTTTCTTT; CDR3: CASRSYTTGNTEAFF; J: TRBJ1-1; V: TRBV27; D: NA; size: NA
DNA: TGCGCCAGCAGCCAAGAAGGGACTCCCGTATCGGGGGAGCAGTACTTC; CDR3: CASSQEGTPVSGEQYF; J: TRBJ2-7; V: TRBV4-1; D: NA; size: NA
DNA: TGTGCCAGCAGTGAGACCGACTTCCCCAATGAGCAGTTCTTC; CDR3: CASSETDFPNEQFF; J: TRBJ2-1; V: TRBV6-6; D: NA; size: NA
DNA: TGTGCCAGCAGCTTCGATGGAAACATTCAGTACTTC; CDR3: CASSFDGNIQYF; J: TRBJ2-4; V: TRBV28; D: NA; size: NA
DNA: TGCAGTGCTAGAGACCTAGCGGGAGGAGGGGAGGATGAGCAGTTCTTC; CDR3: CSARDLAGGGEDEQFF; J: TRBJ2-1; V: TRBV20-1; D: TRBD2; size: NA
DNA: TGTGCCAGCAGCGCCCTACCAGCGGGGGTAGGGGATACGCAGTATTTT; CDR3: CASSALPAGVGDTQYF; J: TRBJ2-3; V: TRBV7-3; D: TRBD2; size: NA
DNA: TGTGCCAGCAGCGTAGGGAATTCTGGAGGCACAGATACGCAGTATTTT; CDR3: CASSVGNSGGTDTQYF; J: TRBJ2-3; V: TRBV7-8; D: NA; size: NA
DNA: TGTGCCAGCAGGCGGGACAGGCGGAACAATGAGCAGTTCTTC; CDR3: CASRRDRRNNEQFF; J: TRBJ2-1; V: TRBV27; D: TRBD1; size: once
DNA: TGCAGTGCTAGAGACCCCCAGCGGTCAACAAGCACAGATACGCAGTATTTT; CDR3: CSARDPQRSTSTDTQYF; J: TRBJ2-3; V: TRBV20-1; D: NA; size: NA
DNA: TGTGCCAGCATTAGACTAGCCCTGGGTGAGCAGTTCTTC; CDR3: CASIRLALGEQFF; J: TRBJ2-1; V: TRBV2; D: TRBD2; size: NA
DNA: TGCGCCAGCAGCATACGGGAGGGCCCCTACAATGAGCAGTTCTTC; CDR3: CASSIREGPYNEQFF; J: TRBJ2-1; V: TRBV5-1; D: TRBD2; size: NA
DNA: TGTGCCAGCAGTCCCTGGACAAATCAAGAGACCCAGTACTTC; CDR3: CASSPWTNQETQYF; J: TRBJ2-5; V: TRBV28; D: NA; size: NA
DNA: TGTGCCAGCAGCCGAGATTGGTCAGGGAGGGTGGGGAATGAGCAGTTCTTC; CDR3: CASSRDWSGRVGNEQFF; J: TRBJ2-1; V: TRBV3-1; D: TRBD2; size: NA
DNA: TGTGCCAGCAGGCCCTTTGGGGGCGCGGGCACCGGGGAGCTGTTTTTT; CDR3: CASRPFGGAGTGELFF; J: TRBJ2-2; V: TRBV28; D: NA; size: NA
DNA: TGTGCCAGCACCGACTTACAAGAGACCCAGTACTTC; CDR3: CASTDLQETQYF; J: TRBJ2-5; V: TRBV27; D: NA; size: NA
DNA: TGTGCCAGCAGCGGAACCGGGACAGGGGAAAGCGAGCAGTTCTTC; CDR3: CASSGTGTGESEQFF; J: TRBJ2-1; V: TRBV9; D: TRBD1; size: NA
DNA: TGTGCCAGCAACCGGGACAGGGGTTTTCAGCCCCAGCATTTT; CDR3: CASNRDRGFQPQHF; J: TRBJ1-5; V: TRBV2; D: TRBD1; size: NA
DNA: TGCAGTGCTAGAGTACAGGGCAGGGAGACCCAGTACTTC; CDR3: CSARVQGRETQYF; J: TRBJ2-5; V: TRBV20-1; D: NA; size: NA
DNA: TGTGCCACCAGCAGAGATCAGCTTGGTCGGGAGACCCAGTACTTC; CDR3: CATSRDQLGRETQYF; J: TRBJ2-5; V: TRBV15; D: NA; size: NA
DNA: TGTGCCAGCAGTTTAGGTACAGGGAAAGGGCTAAACTATGGCTACACCTTC; CDR3: CASSLGTGKGLNYGYTF; J: TRBJ1-2; V: TRBV28; D: NA; size: NA
DNA: TGTGCCAGCAGTGTCCAGCGGTTAAACTACGAGCAGTACTTC; CDR3: CASSVQRLNYEQYF; J: TRBJ2-7; V: TRBV2; D: NA; size: NA
DNA: TGTGCCAGCAGCGTAGTTACAGGCAAAGGGGGGACTGAAGCTTTCTTT; CDR3: CASSVVTGKGGTEAFF; J: TRBJ1-1; V: TRBV9; D: NA; size: NA
DNA: TGTGCCAGCAGCTTAGATTGGGGTCGTAGCTCCTACGAGCAGTACTTC; CDR3: CASSLDWGRSSYEQYF; J: TRBJ2-7; V: TRBV11-2; D: NA; size: NA
DNA: TGTGCCAGCAGTTTTACGGGGGCGCGGCTGTTTTTT; CDR3: CASSFTGARLFF; J: TRBJ2-2; V: TRBV7-9; D: NA; size: NA
DNA: TGTGCCAGCAGTTTGGGAGGGGGCGAAGCTTTCTTT; CDR3: CASSLGGGEAFF; J: TRBJ1-1; V: TRBV2; D: TRBD1; size: NA
DNA: TGTGCCAGCAGAGGACAGGGTTTTGAAAAACTGTTTTTT; CDR3: CASRGQGFEKLFF; J: TRBJ1-4; V: TRBV6-5; D: TRBD1; size: NA
DNA: TGCAGTGCTCCGGGACAGAATCAGTACAATGAGCAGTTCTTC; CDR3: CSAPGQNQYNEQFF; J: TRBJ2-1; V: TRBV20-1; D: TRBD1; size: NA
DNA: TGTGCCAGCATGGGGGGCGCTTTAACCTACGAGCAGTACTTC; CDR3: CASMGGALTYEQYF; J: TRBJ2-7; V: TRBV28; D: NA; size: NA
DNA: TGTGCCAGCAGCCCCGGGACAGGGGGTCTGGGGGCCAACGTCCTGACTTTC; CDR3: CASSPGTGGLGANVLTF; J: TRBJ2-6; V: TRBV7-9; D: TRBD1; size: NA
DNA: TGCAGTGCAGCCAGGGTCCCCGGGGAGCTGTTTTTT; CDR3: CSAARVPGELFF; J: TRBJ2-2; V: TRBV20-1; D: NA; size: NA
DNA: TGTGCCAGCAACCAAGTAGGGGGGTTTTCCACTGAAGCTTTCTTT; CDR3: CASNQVGGFSTEAFF; J: TRBJ1-1; V: TRBV12-3/TRBV12-4; D: NA; size: NA
DNA: TGTGCCAGCAGCTTCGGGTCCCATAACATTCAGTACTTC; CDR3: CASSFGSHNIQYF; J: TRBJ2-4; V: TRBV7-9; D: NA; size: NA
DNA: TGCAGTGCCTTTGGCCGGGACTACGAGCAGTACTTC; CDR3: CSAFGRDYEQYF; J: TRBJ2-7; V: TRBV20-1; D: NA; size: NA
DNA: TGTGCCAGCTCACCTGACAAAAGCGGAGGCTACACCTTC; CDR3: CASSPDKSGGYTF; J: TRBJ1-2; V: TRBV18; D: NA; size: once
DNA: TGTGCCAGCAGCCCCTCGAAGTCCCTTGCGGACAAGATCACAGATACGCAGTATTTT; CDR3: CASSPSKSLADKITDTQYF; J: TRBJ2-3; V: TRBV3-1; D: NA; size: once
DNA: TGTGCCAGCAGCTTAGCCGGGACAACTGAGCAGTTCTTC; CDR3: CASSLAGTTEQFF; J: TRBJ2-1; V: TRBV7-9; D: NA; size: NA
DNA: TGTGCCAGCAGCCACCTGACTAGCGGGAGGCGGGGCAATGAGCAGTTCTTC; CDR3: CASSHLTSGRRGNEQFF; J: TRBJ2-1; V: TRBV3-1; D: TRBD2; size: NA
DNA: TGTGCCTGGAGTGTTATGGCCGGGCATACGCAGTATTTT; CDR3: CAWSVMAGHTQYF; J: TRBJ2-3; V: TRBV30; D: NA; size: NA
DNA: TGTGCCAGCAGTTTGCAGGGGGCCGGGGAGCTGTTTTTT; CDR3: CASSLQGAGELFF; J: TRBJ2-2; V: TRBV12-3/TRBV12-4; D: TRBD1; size: once
DNA: TGCAGCGTGAGTGGGGTTGTGAACTATGGCTACACCTTC; CDR3: CSVSGVVNYGYTF; J: TRBJ1-2; V: TRBV29-1; D: NA; size: NA
DNA: TGTGCCAGCAGCCAAGGATCCGGGACATACCCCTATGGCTACACCTTC; CDR3: CASSQGSGTYPYGYTF; J: TRBJ1-2; V: TRBV3-1; D: NA; size: NA
DNA: TGTGCCTGTAACAGGGCGAACACCGGGGAGCTGTTTTTT; CDR3: CACNRANTGELFF; J: TRBJ2-2; V: TRBV30; D: NA; size: NA
DNA: TGCGCCAGCAGCTTGGGTCGTCGGCTAGCGGGGAGGACTTACGAGCAGTACTTC; CDR3: CASSLGRRLAGRTYEQYF; J: TRBJ2-7; V: TRBV5-1; D: TRBD2; size: NA
DNA: TGTGCCACCAGCAGAGGGGGACAGGGGGCAGAGACCCAGTACTTC; CDR3: CATSRGGQGAETQYF; J: TRBJ2-5; V: TRBV15; D: TRBD1; size: NA
DNA: TGTGCCTGGAGTGTACAGGGGATCTACGAGCAGTACTTC; CDR3: CAWSVQGIYEQYF; J: TRBJ2-7; V: TRBV30; D: TRBD1; size: NA
DNA: TGTGCCAGCAGTAGATACGAGCAGTACTTC; CDR3: CASSRYEQYF; J: TRBJ2-7; V: TRBV2; D: NA; size: NA